The clone carrying this TCR beta chain was recorded a few times. Its antigen is still unknown. V was pared by 5 bases and J by 6 bases, with 7 bases of the junction left unmatched. Per germline, CDR1 MDHEN and CDR2 SYDVKM. This CDR3 has 14 residues. The data were taken from a study of OX40 agonist ivuxolimab in advanced cancers. Assay: immunoSEQ multiplex PCR; the TCRdb copy retains only in-frame clones and omits some. The sample shows 70,000 to 75,000 clones, roughly four fifths of them seen only once. The study, taken as a whole, reports: Low normalized clonal expansion also occurred in some nonresponding patients.

This TCR came from an adult with an advanced solid tumor such as melanoma, head and neck, liver or kidney cancer. The sequencing here drew on CD4+ or CD8+ T cells sorted from blood, taken in a trial of the OX40 agonist ivuxolimab. The V gene is TRBV28, the J gene TRBJ1-5; 7 nucleotides line up with TRBD1. The DNA of the CDR3 is TGTGCCAGCAGTACCCGACAGGGCCGTCAGCCCCAGCATTTT. This encodes CASSTRQGRQPQHF.